This record concerns one T cell receptor beta chain sequence. The target antigen is unknown. The PCR ran on 60 Vbeta and 13 Jbeta primers. This table comes from immunoSEQ multiplex PCR, and its TCRdb copy is limited to in-frame clones, with some not included. The data contain about 200,000 clones, about 70% of them seen just once; the ten biggest clones take up around 1.9%. The CDR3 contains 17 residues. J was trimmed by 4 bases and V by 8 bases; bases with no gene match: 14. CDR1 and CDR2 (germline): PRHDT, FYEKMQ (reference sequence). This entry belongs to a study of cytomegalovirus exposure and HLA in healthy donors. The study's findings and limits: Analysis performed later found 16,000 or so TCR beta sequences associated with HLA alleles at 0.05 false discovery rate. Many donors shared some public TCRs, even though most TCR sequences were rare. TCR beta V- and J-gene trimming, according to a later analysis, was linked to a missense DCLRE1C variant. In a later analysis, HLA-associated beta chains showed higher expansion and lower generation probabilities than comparable chains.

The chain couples TRBV13 to TRBJ2-1; 10 bases line up with TRBD2. Sequenced sample: PBMCs. The clonotype originates from a woman in her twenties or thirties in good health and CMV-seronegative. Written as DNA, the CDR3 is TGTGCCAGCGGCAAAGAATTAGCGGGGGGAAATTACAATGAGCAGTTCTTC. Residues: CASGKELAGGNYNEQFF.